This T cell receptor beta chain was retrieved from a study of blood T cells in healthy people across ages. Trimming cost V 1 base and J 5 bases; bases outside gene matches: 2. The CDR3 covers 12 residues. The germline gives CDR1 DFQATT, CDR2 SNEGSKA (reference sequence). As for this clonotype: No antigen is known for it.

Study-level findings and limits: Among T cells, TCR beta diversity per million cells dropped roughly linearly as age rose. Without sorted subsets, naive and antigen-experienced compartments could not be conclusively compared. The long-lived group displayed more naive CD4+ cells, plus higher diversity, than the aged donors did.

PCR was performed a second time for about 7 to 11 cycles using a sample-barcoded 5' primer and a J-beta primer mix. Per sample, CDR3-containing paired-end reads numbered at least 3 million. TCRdb independently ran MiXCR on the 5' RACE reads; one entry per CDR3 protein. The sample has about 1.8 million distinct CDR3 sequences; around half are singletons. The sequencing input was blood. This TCR was sampled from a middle-aged woman in good health. The chain recombines TRBV20-1 with TRBJ2-7; 7 positions agree with TRBD2. The chain's CDR3 is CSARALADEQYF. The CDR3 bases are TGCAGTGCTAGAGCCCTAGCGGACGAGCAGTACTTC.